What follows describes a single T cell receptor beta chain. This clonotype was counted between two and nine times. There is no known antigen for this receptor. Base quality data are lacking; no much larger clone is found one base away. The data originate from a study of T cells after yellow fever vaccination (dated by TCRdb to the late 2010s). With regard to the full study: The SMART-Seq v4 Ultra Low Input RNA kit was used to prepare libraries from fractions with low cell numbers. To track T-cell clones before and after primary and booster YFV17D yellow fever vaccination, bulk TCR alpha and beta repertoires were sequenced longitudinally. Two healthy male donors made up the cohort, one aged 18 to 29 years and the other aged 30 to 39 years. Blood was drawn at multiple timepoints before and after primary and secondary immunization, with bulk PBMC replicates and cell subsets isolated. The full study reports these points: A small fraction of clonotypes appeared in both the CD4 and CD8 compartments, likely as a result of convergent recombination. The secondary T-cell response was found to be weaker but faster than the primary response, with a peak reached on day 5 rather than on day 15. Because abundant contaminating clonotypes from the bulk population could be contained in FACS-sorted repertoires, computational filtering was required. Because only two donors were included in the study, the extent to which the findings can be generalized is limited. Most clones expanded after primary vaccination (almost 97% of CD4 and approximately 90% of CD8) were re-detected after the booster, suggesting that broad memory maintenance occurred.

The sample's treatment or condition label, decoded: live attenuated yellow fever vaccine strain. A standard Ficoll-Paque protocol was used to isolate PBMCs from peripheral blood. Dynabeads CD4 and CD8 positive selection kits were used to isolate CD4 and CD8 T-cell fractions. TriZol was used to extract RNA from bulk PBMCs, CD4 and CD8 fractions, and dextramer-positive and dextramer-negative fractions. TCR cDNA was synthesized by 5'RACE template switching, through which a universal primer site and unique molecular identifiers were introduced. Priming of cDNA synthesis was performed from both the TCR alpha and TCR beta constant segments. Library amplification involved two PCR steps, and the second step added sample barcodes and sequencing adapters. Sequencing of libraries was done on Illumina HiSeq 2500 (2x100 bp) or NovaSeq (2x150 bp). As for the original processing: MIGEC was used to demultiplex reads and collapse the reads into UMI consensus sequences, and MiXCR was used for V(D)J alignment. Using edgeR on replicate PBMC samples, clonotypes were called vaccine-responding if FDR was below 0.01 and the log2 fold change was above 5 up to day 15. CD4 or CD8 identity was assigned to each bulk clonotype according to whether the clonotype was present at higher abundance in the sequenced CD4 repertoire or the sequenced CD8 repertoire. In-frame beta chains were kept once TCRdb had trimmed the public reads at Q25 with fastp and called clones with MiXCR. Rows are unified per CDR3 protein, each entry keeping the most common DNA and genes. The V and J calls, along with clone size, are taken from TCRdb and not from the paper's own processing. Within this sample are more than 120,000 distinct CDR3 sequences, with 7.7% of them counted one time only. The ten largest clones add up to less than 0.85% of the sample.

The germline V end is reduced by 5 bases and the J end by 0 bases; junction bases left unmatched: 6. Taken from the germline V gene, the CDR1 and CDR2 loops are KGHDR and SFDVKD. Measured from the cysteine to the phenylalanine, the CDR3 is 17 residues long. Of all the DNA, just the CDR3 is kept, 51 bases in frame from base 1. The chain is assembled from TRBV24-1 and TRBJ2-1; TRBD2 aligns with 10 central bases. The sample consisted of CD4+ T cells sorted from PBMCs, taken 5 days after the yellow fever booster vaccination. The source of this sequence is a young man who received the YFV17D yellow fever vaccine. The sequenced DNA is TGTGCCACCAGTGGTAGCGGGAGGCTTAGCTCCTACAATGAGCAGTTCTTC. Its amino acids are CATSGSGRLSSYNEQFF.